This TCR beta chain comes out of a study of shared clonotypes between healthy human individuals. This clone was recorded a few times. The repertoire was sequenced with immunoSEQ multiplex PCR; TCRdb's copy has only in-frame clones and lacks some. The sample records some 1 million clones, around 74% being singletons. This CDR3 comprises 14 residues. V was cut by 5 bases and J by 4 bases, with 12 bases left in between. The germline V gene has CDR1 MGHDK and CDR2 SYGVNS. The chain combines TRBV25-1 with TRBJ1-3; perhaps TRBD1 as D (5 bases). The TCR originated in a man aged 18 to 30 in good health. Sequencing used memory CD4+ T cells sorted from blood. Subset: CD45RA-negative fraction. The DNA for the CDR3 is TGTGCCAGCAGTTATGGGGCGGGCGGAAACACCATATATTTT. Residues: CASSYGAGGNTIYF.